This T cell receptor beta chain was captured by sequencing in a study of beta chain features in type 1 diabetes. Findings of the study overall: The question left open here concerned HLA type influencing TCRB rearrangement. Shortening that was moderate but significant affected the TCRB CDR3s of Type 1 diabetes patients in all four CD4+ subsets. Naive, central memory and Treg TCRB repertoires appeared more alike in patients than in healthy donors.

Remarks on this clone: The antigen is undetermined.

Sorting of CD4+ naive, central memory, regulatory and stem cell-like memory cells was performed via CD45RO/CCR7/CD25/CD127/CD95/CD27. The whole isolated RNA underwent reverse transcription, so sequencing captured expressed TCRB transcripts. Generated by immunoSEQ multiplex PCR, the TCRdb table keeps only in-frame clones and is missing some. Of about 660,000 clones detected, over 12% appear once; the ten largest clones hold 0.035% to 0.04%. The sample consisted of naive CD4+ T cells from blood. The source is a man aged 18 to 30 with type 1 diabetes.

CDR3 in DNA: TGTGCCAGCAGCTTAGGCGGTTGGAGAGATACGCAGTATTTT. Protein sequence: CASSLGGWRDTQYF. The V and J genes are TRBV11-2 and TRBJ2-3; no clear D. V lost 1 base and J lost 5, with 10 bases in between. In germline, CDR1 is SGHAT, CDR2 FQNNGV. The length of the CDR3 is 14 residues.